These 28 T cell receptor beta chains came from one sample sequenced in a study of cytomegalovirus exposure and HLA in healthy donors. 13 Jbeta primers and 60 Vbeta primers were used for the PCR. Profiling relied on immunoSEQ multiplex PCR, and the TCRdb table lists in-frame clones only, not all of them. Among about 100,000 clones listed, roughly 82% were seen once. Sequenced input: PBMCs. The receptors were gathered from a young man in good health and CMV-seropositive.

The rearrangement joins TRBV19 to TRBJ1-5; D is unresolved. The CDR3 totals 16 residues. V lost 1 base, J lost 1 base, and 11 bases lay in between. CDR1 LNHDA and CDR2 SQIVND come from the germline V gene (reference sequence). In DNA form, the CDR3 reads TGTGCCAGTAGTATAGGGGGAGCGTGGAGCAATCAGCCCCAGCATTTT. It is translated as CASSIGGAWSNQPQHF. Variable domain in full (rest from reference TRBV19 and TRBJ1-5): DGGITQSPKYLFRKEGQNVTLSCEQNLNHDAMYWYRQDPGQGLRLIYYSQIVNDFQKGDIAEGYSVSREKKESFPLTVTSAQKNPTAFYLCASSIGGAWSNQPQHFGDGTRLSIL.

The CDR3 DNA sequence: TGTGCCAGCGGGGCGAGCGGAAACACCATATATTTT. This codes for CASGASGNTIYF. The chain uses TRBV2 and TRBJ1-3, with D tentatively TRBD1 (5 bases). The CDR3 extends over 12 amino acids. Germline CDR1 SNHLY, CDR2 FYNNEI. Trimming pared 8 bases from V and 4 bases from J, leaving 9 bases between.

The sample holds one count of this clone. The chain joins TRBV10-3 to TRBJ1-1, with D hard to call. Looked up from germline, CDR1 is ENHRY and CDR2 is SYGVKD. The germline V and J ends were trimmed by 0 bases and 1 base, with 6 bases remaining between them. The CDR3 runs 14 residues. The CDR3, as DNA: TGTGCCATCAGTGAGTCTCGGGAGAACACTGAAGCTTTCTTT. This encodes CAISESRENTEAFF.

The chain joins TRBV11-3 to TRBJ2-3, with 7 bases matching TRBD1. With 5 bases clipped from V and 0 bases from J, the junction kept 8 bases outside the gene matches. The CDR3 runs 16 residues. Looked up from germline, CDR1 is SGHNT and CDR2 is YENEEA. CDR3 DNA: TGTGCCAGCAGCACACAGGGGCTACGTAGCACAGATACGCAGTATTTT. It specifies CASSTQGLRSTDTQYF.

This rearrangement joins TRBV7-9 to TRBJ2-1; possible D gene TRBD2, 7 bases. This CDR3 is built from 15 residues. CDR1 and CDR2 (germline): SEHNR, FQNEAQ (reference sequence). V was cut by 5 bases and J by 0 bases, with 11 bases left in between. The CDR3 here is CASSRGGSSYNEQFF. CDR3 nucleotide sequence: TGTGCCAGCAGCCGCGGGGGCAGCTCCTACAATGAGCAGTTCTTC.

J is TRBJ1-1 and V is TRBV5-4, with D possibly matching TRBD1 (6 bases). CDR3 length: 14 residues. Germline V gene lookup returns CDR1 SGHNT and CDR2 YYREEE (reference sequence). V was pared by 3 bases and J by 4 bases, with 13 bases between. The CDR3 coding sequence is TGTGCCAGCAGCTCCCTGGCAGGGGCCACTGAAGCTTTCTTT. Translating it yields CASSSLAGATEAFF.

This sequence joins TRBV7-9 and TRBJ2-7, with 11 bases that match TRBD2. Germline-derived CDR1 and CDR2 are SEHNR and FQNEAQ (reference sequence). The V segment lost 4 bases and the J segment 6 bases; nucleotides outside the gene matches: 8. The CDR3 has 15 amino acids. The CDR3 spells CASSSTGTSGPEQYF. In DNA, the CDR3 is TGTGCCAGCAGCTCAACCGGGACTAGCGGCCCCGAGCAGTACTTC. The variable domain in full, completed from reference TRBV7-9 and TRBJ2-7, reads DTGVSQNPRHKITKRGQNVTFRCDPISEHNRLYWYRQTLGQGPEFLTYFQNEAQLEKSRLLSDRFSAERPKGSFSTLEIQRTEQGDSAMYLCASSSTGTSGPEQYFGPGTRLTVT.

This clone was observed once. The chain is built from TRBV6-5 and TRBJ2-5; TRBD1 aligns across 8 bases. The tail of the sequence fits TRBJ2-7 better, so the J call may be wrong. Germline V gene data show CDR1 as MNHEY and CDR2 as SVGAGI. The CDR3 totals 15 residues. CDR3 sequence reads: CASSYWGRGRDEQYF. The CDR3 nucleotides read TGTGCCAGCAGTTACTGGGGCAGGGGGCGAGACGAGCAGTACTTC.

The chain is built from TRBV9 and TRBJ2-2; D is undetermined. The CDR3 length is 13 residues. Trimming shortened V by 1 base and J by 3 bases, and 4 bases separated the two germline ends. The germline CDR1 and CDR2 sequences are SGDLS and YYNGEE. The CDR3 reads CASSVRDTGELFF. The CDR3, as DNA: TGTGCCAGCAGCGTACGGGACACCGGGGAGCTGTTTTTT.

The gene calls are TRBV4-1 and TRBJ1-2, with D possibly being TRBD1 (5 bases). Germline CDR1 MGHRA, CDR2 YSYEKL. This CDR3 contains 15 residues. V dropped 5 bases and J dropped 4 bases, with 17 bases sitting between them. CDR3 in DNA: TGCGCCAGCAGCAAAGCCACAGGAACCTTCTATGGCTACACCTTC. The encoded protein is CASSKATGTFYGYTF.

The chain has TRBV5-1 and TRBJ1-4; TRBD1 agrees at 7 bases. The junction had 10 bases not matched to a gene; V was cut back by 4 bases and J by 7 bases. CDR3 length: 15 amino acids. Germline assignment: CDR1 SGHRS and CDR2 YFSETQ. CDR3 coding DNA: TGCGCCAGCAGCGTCCAACCAGGGGGAACTGAAAAACTGTTTTTT. Translation: CASSVQPGGTEKLFF.

The table lists this clone with a count of one. Within the sample, other DNA sequences also encode this same CDR3. The gene calls are TRBV6-6 and TRBJ2-3, with 8 bases aligning to TRBD1. V was clipped by 5 bases and J by 5 bases; unmatched bases: 3. Germline assignment: CDR1 MNHNY and CDR2 SVGAGI (reference sequence). This CDR3 is built from 13 residues. The CDR3 DNA reads TGTGCCAGCAGTGGACAGGGCAAAGATACGCAGTATTTT. Its translation: CASSGQGKDTQYF.

The chain has TRBV30 and TRBJ1-1; D is unclear. Germline V gene data show CDR1 as GTSNPN and CDR2 as SVGIG (reference sequence). CDR3 size: 13 residues. Between the trimmed V and J ends, which lost 2 bases and 4 bases, there was a span of 11 bases. The CDR3 spells CAWSSRGLTEAFF. In nucleotides, the CDR3 is TGTGCCTGGAGTTCCCGGGGTCTCACTGAAGCTTTCTTT.

A note on this clone: Mismatch with germline at one junction end may stem from a read error. The rearrangement joins TRBV5-1 to TRBJ2-4; TRBD1 aligns across 8 bases. The germline CDR1 and CDR2 sequences are SGHRS and YFSETQ. The CDR3 has 16 amino acids. Here the CDR3 reads CASSPRTGIAKNSQYF. As DNA, the CDR3 is TGCGCCAGCAGCCCGCGGACAGGGATCGCCAAAAACAGTCAGTACTTC.

This clone was detected only a few times. V usage is TRBV19 and J usage is TRBJ1-6; 7 nucleotides align to TRBD1. V lost 5 bases, J lost 1 base, and 8 bases stayed unmatched. Germline V CDR1 and CDR2: LNHDA, SQIVND (reference sequence). The CDR3 extends over 17 amino acids. The CDR3 sequence: CASSVQGKRSYNSPLHF. The CDR3 bases are TGTGCCAGTAGTGTACAGGGGAAGAGATCCTATAATTCACCCCTCCACTTT.

This sequence joins TRBV19 and TRBJ2-1; 8 bases agree with TRBD1. The CDR3 is 16 amino acids. V lost 5 bases, J lost 3 bases, and 9 bases stayed unmatched. The germline CDR1 and CDR2 sequences are LNHDA and SQIVND (reference sequence). The DNA for the CDR3 is TGTGCCAGTAGTCCAACTCAGGGGGCTATCTACAATGAGCAGTTCTTC. It yields the protein CASSPTQGAIYNEQFF.

The genes are TRBV7-8 and TRBJ2-1; perhaps TRBD2 as D (6 bases). With 5 bases removed from V and 7 bases from J, the gap between germline ends came to 18 bases. Germline V lookup: CDR1 SGHVS, CDR2 FQNEAQ. There are 15 residues in the CDR3. CDR3: CASSPVGGAPNEQFF. DNA of the CDR3: TGTGCCAGCAGCCCCGTCGGAGGGGCTCCGAATGAGCAGTTCTTC.

This clone has only one observation. The gene calls are TRBV11-2 and TRBJ1-2, with 9 bases identical to TRBD1. Losses at the gene ends were 5 bases for V and 0 bases for J; bases not matched to a gene: 4. The CDR3 spans 15 residues. Germline assignment: CDR1 SGHAT and CDR2 FQNNGV. This CDR3 is CASSPRTGANYGYTF. The CDR3 DNA reads TGTGCCAGCAGCCCTCGGACAGGGGCTAACTATGGCTACACCTTC.

The chain couples TRBV5-1 to TRBJ2-5; D not certain. The J call is in doubt because the DNA end fits TRBJ2-7 better. Per germline, CDR1 SGHRS and CDR2 YFSETQ. This CDR3 contains 15 residues. CDR3: CASSLDEVSSYEQYF. In nucleotides, the CDR3 is TGCGCCAGCAGCTTGGATGAGGTGAGCTCCTACGAGCAGTACTTC.

The chain joins TRBV30 to TRBJ2-6; D is uncertain. The germline CDR1 and CDR2 sequences are GTSNPN and SVGIG (reference sequence). The V and J ends lost 1 base and 4 bases respectively, with 17 bases between them. This CDR3 region has 17 residues. The CDR3 DNA reads TGTGCCTGGAGTGGCCCTCGGTACGCTAGGGGGGCCAACGTCCTGACTTTC. Translated, it gives CAWSGPRYARGANVLTF.

The genes are TRBV6-5 and TRBJ1-2; the D gene is possibly TRBD1 (5 bases). The germline V and J ends were trimmed by 2 bases and 7 bases, with 8 bases remaining between them. This CDR3 has 12 residues. Germline lookup yields CDR1 MNHEY and CDR2 SVGAGI. CDR3 sequence reads: CASSYDQGGYTF. CDR3 coding DNA: TGTGCCAGCAGTTACGACCAGGGTGGCTACACCTTC.

The chain joins TRBV6-5 to TRBJ2-5; 7 nucleotides agree with TRBD1. CDR1 and CDR2 (germline): MNHEY, SVGAGI. The CDR3 is made up of 14 amino acids. V lost 10 bases to trimming and J lost 1 base; unmatched junction nucleotides: 9. As DNA, the CDR3 is TGTGCCACCCGAACTCCAGGGGGCCAAGAGACCCAGTACTTC. Its protein product is CATRTPGGQETQYF.

This chain links TRBV28 with TRBJ1-1, with D hard to call. Looked up from germline, CDR1 is MDHEN and CDR2 is SYDVKM. This CDR3 has 11 amino acids. Trimming stripped 7 bases from V and 5 bases from J, with 8 bases between. The CDR3 here is CASKVRTEAFF. CDR3 in DNA: TGTGCCAGCAAAGTACGGACTGAAGCTTTCTTT.

This CDR3 reads CASNRGGAANEQFF. Here the CDR3 DNA reads TGTGCCAGCAATCGCGGGGGGGCCGCAAATGAGCAGTTCTTC. The chain combines TRBV6-1 with TRBJ2-1, with 9 bases matching TRBD2. CDR1 and CDR2 (germline): MNHNS, SASEGT. This CDR3 has 14 amino acids. Trimming took 7 bases from V and 7 from J; bases not matched to a gene: 8.

This clone appeared once. The CDR3 spells CASSVGDRVMNTEAFF. The CDR3 DNA reads as TGTGCCAGCAGCGTAGGCGACAGGGTCATGAACACTGAAGCTTTCTTT. This chain joins TRBV7-8 and TRBJ1-1; TRBD1 matches at 7 bases. The V segment lost 5 bases and the J segment 0 bases; nucleotides outside the gene matches: 9. The CDR3 is 16 residues long. Germline CDR1 is SGHVS and CDR2 is FQNEAQ.

V and J are TRBV15 and TRBJ2-1; 16 nucleotides agree with TRBD2. The V gene's germline CDR1 is LNHNV and CDR2 YYDKDF (reference sequence). This CDR3 region has 19 residues. The V segment lost 3 bases and the J segment 2 bases; nucleotides outside the gene matches: 7. This CDR3 is CATSRAGTSGGAPYNEQFF. Here the CDR3 DNA reads TGTGCCACCAGCAGGGCCGGGACTAGCGGGGGGGCCCCCTACAATGAGCAGTTCTTC.

The chain employs TRBV6-1 and TRBJ1-1; D is undetermined. The germline CDR1 and CDR2 sequences are MNHNS and SASEGT. V was cut by 4 bases and J by 4 bases, with 10 bases left in between. The CDR3 extends over 13 amino acids. The CDR3 nucleotides read TGTGCCAGCAGTGCTCCAGAAGTCACTGAAGCTTTCTTT. Protein sequence: CASSAPEVTEAFF.

The chain employs TRBV19 and TRBJ2-6; TRBD1 matches 12 bases. Germline CDR1 is LNHDA and CDR2 is SQIVND (reference sequence). J gave up 4 bases and V 4 bases, and 5 bases lay outside the gene matches. This CDR3 has 17 residues. This CDR3 reads CASSTGQGARGANVLTF. The CDR3 DNA is TGTGCCAGTAGTACGGGACAGGGGGCGCGAGGGGCCAACGTCCTGACTTTC.